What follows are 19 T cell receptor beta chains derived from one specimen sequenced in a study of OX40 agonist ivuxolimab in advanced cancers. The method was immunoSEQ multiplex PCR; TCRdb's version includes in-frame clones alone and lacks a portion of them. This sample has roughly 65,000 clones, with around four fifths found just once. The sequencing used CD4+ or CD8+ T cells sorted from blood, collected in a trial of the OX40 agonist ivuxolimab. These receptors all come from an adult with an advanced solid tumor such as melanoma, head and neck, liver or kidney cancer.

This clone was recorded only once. The DNA for the CDR3 is TGTGCCACCAGCAGAAATCAGGGGGTGAAGAAAAACATTCAGTACTTC. Its translation: CATSRNQGVKKNIQYF. The chain employs TRBV15 and TRBJ2-4; 7 bases agree with TRBD1. The V segment lost 2 bases and the J segment 4 bases; nucleotides outside the gene matches: 8. CDR1 is LNHNV, CDR2 YYDKDF, per germline (reference sequence). The CDR3 consists of 16 residues.

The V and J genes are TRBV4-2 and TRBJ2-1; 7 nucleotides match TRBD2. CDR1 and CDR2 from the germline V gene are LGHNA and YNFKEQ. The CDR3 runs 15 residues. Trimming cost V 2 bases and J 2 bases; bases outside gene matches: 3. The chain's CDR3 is CASSQTGGTYNEQFF. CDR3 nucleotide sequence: TGTGCCAGCAGCCAAACGGGGGGAACCTACAATGAGCAGTTCTTC.

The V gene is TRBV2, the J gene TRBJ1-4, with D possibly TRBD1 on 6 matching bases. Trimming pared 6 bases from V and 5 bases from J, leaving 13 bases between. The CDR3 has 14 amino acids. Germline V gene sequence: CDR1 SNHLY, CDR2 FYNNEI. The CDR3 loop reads CASRQTGLNEKLFF. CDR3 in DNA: TGTGCCAGCAGGCAGACAGGTCTGAATGAAAAACTGTTTTTT.

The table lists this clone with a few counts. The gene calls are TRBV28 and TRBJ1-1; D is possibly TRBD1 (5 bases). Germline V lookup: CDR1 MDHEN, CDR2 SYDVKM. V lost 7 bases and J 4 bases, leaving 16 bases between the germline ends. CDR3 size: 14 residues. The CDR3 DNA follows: TGTGCCAGCATTCGACGGGGGGGAGGCACTGAAGCTTTCTTT. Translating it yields CASIRRGGGTEAFF. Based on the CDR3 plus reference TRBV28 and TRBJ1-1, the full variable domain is DVKVTQSSRYLVKRTGEKVFLECVQDMDHENMFWYRQDPGLGLRLIYFSYDVKMKEKGDIPEGYSVSREKKERFSLILESASTNQTSMYLCASIRRGGGTEAFFGQGTRLTVV.

The CDR3, as DNA: TGTGCCAGCAGCCCGTACCTAGCAACTAATGAAAAACTGTTTTTT. Protein: CASSPYLATNEKLFF. The gene calls are TRBV5-4 and TRBJ1-4; no firm D call. The CDR3 is 15 residues long. Trimming removed 4 bases from V and 0 bases from J, with 10 bases in between. CDR1 is SGHNT, CDR2 YYREEE, per germline (reference sequence).

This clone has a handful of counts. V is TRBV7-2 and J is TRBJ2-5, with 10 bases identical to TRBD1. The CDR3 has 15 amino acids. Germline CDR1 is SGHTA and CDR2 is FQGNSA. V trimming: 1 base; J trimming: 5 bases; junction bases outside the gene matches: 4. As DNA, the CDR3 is TGTGCCAGCAGCTTAGGAGGGGACAGGGGCGAGACCCAGTACTTC. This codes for CASSLGGDRGETQYF.

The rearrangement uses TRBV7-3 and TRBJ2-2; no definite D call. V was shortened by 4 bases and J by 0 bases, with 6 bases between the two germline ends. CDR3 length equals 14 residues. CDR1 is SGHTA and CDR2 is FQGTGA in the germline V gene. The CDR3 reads CASSSGPNTGELFF. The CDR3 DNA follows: TGTGCCAGCAGCTCCGGACCGAACACCGGGGAGCTGTTTTTT.

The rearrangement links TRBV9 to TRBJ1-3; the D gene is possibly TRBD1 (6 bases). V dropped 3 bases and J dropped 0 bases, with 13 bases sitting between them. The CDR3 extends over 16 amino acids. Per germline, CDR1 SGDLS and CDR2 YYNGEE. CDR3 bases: TGTGCCAGCAGCGCAGGGGACGTGAGCTCTGGAAACACCATATATTTT. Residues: CASSAGDVSSGNTIYF.

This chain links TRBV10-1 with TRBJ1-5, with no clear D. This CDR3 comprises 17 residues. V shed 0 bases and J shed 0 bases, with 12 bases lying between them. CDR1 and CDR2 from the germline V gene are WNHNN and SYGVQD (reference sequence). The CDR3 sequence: CASSESRPGYSNQPQHF. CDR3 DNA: TGCGCCAGCAGTGAGTCGAGGCCAGGCTATAGCAATCAGCCCCAGCATTTT.

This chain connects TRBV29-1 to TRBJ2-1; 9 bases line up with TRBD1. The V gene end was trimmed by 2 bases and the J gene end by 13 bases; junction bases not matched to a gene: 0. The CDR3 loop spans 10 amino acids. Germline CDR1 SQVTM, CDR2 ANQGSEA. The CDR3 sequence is CSVETGGQFF. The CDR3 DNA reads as TGCAGCGTTGAAACAGGGGGCCAGTTCTTC.

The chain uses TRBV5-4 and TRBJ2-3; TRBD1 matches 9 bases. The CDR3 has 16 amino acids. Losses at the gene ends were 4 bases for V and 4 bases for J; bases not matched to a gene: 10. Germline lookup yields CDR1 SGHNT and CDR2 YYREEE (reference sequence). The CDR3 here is CASSAVGTGLADTQYF. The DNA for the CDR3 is TGTGCCAGCAGCGCCGTCGGGACAGGGTTGGCAGATACGCAGTATTTT.

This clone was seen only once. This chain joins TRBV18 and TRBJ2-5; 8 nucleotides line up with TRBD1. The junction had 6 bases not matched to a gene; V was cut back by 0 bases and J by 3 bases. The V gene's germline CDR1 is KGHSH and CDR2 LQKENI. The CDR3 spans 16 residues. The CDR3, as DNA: TGTGCCAGCTCACCACCGCTGTCAGGGGGCAAAGAGACCCAGTACTTC. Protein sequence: CASSPPLSGGKETQYF. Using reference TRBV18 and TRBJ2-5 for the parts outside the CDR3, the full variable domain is NAGVMQNPRHLVRRRGQEARLRCSPMKGHSHVYWYRQLPEEGLKFMVYLQKENIIDESGMPKERFSAEFPKEGPSILRIQQVVRGDSAAYFCASSPPLSGGKETQYFGPGTRLLVL.

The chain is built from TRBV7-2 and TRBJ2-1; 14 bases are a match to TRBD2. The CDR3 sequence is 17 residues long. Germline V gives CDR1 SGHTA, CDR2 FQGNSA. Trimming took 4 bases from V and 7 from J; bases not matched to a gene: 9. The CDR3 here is CASSSSPTSGRVNEQFF. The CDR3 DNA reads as TGTGCCAGCAGCTCCTCCCCGACTAGCGGGAGGGTGAATGAGCAGTTCTTC.

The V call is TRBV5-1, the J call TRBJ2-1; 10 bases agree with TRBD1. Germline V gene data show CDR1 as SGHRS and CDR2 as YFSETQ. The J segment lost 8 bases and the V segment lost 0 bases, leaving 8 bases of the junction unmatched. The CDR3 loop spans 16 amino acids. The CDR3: CASSLAGRQGAHEQFF. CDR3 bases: TGCGCCAGCAGCTTGGCCGGGAGACAGGGGGCGCATGAGCAGTTCTTC.

This CDR3 is CASRRTGGKSNEKLFF. The CDR3 DNA reads as TGTGCCAGCAGGCGGACAGGGGGCAAATCTAATGAAAAACTGTTTTTT. The chain employs TRBV28 and TRBJ1-4; 11 bases agree with TRBD1. V shed 6 bases and J 3 bases; nucleotides not matched to a gene: 6. The CDR3 sequence is 16 residues long. Germline CDR1 is MDHEN and CDR2 is SYDVKM.

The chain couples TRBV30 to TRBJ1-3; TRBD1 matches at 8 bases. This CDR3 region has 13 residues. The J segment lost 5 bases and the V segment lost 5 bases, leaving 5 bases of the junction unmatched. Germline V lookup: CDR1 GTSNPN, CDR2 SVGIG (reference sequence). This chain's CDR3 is CAWGGQGRNTIYF. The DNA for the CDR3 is TGTGCCTGGGGCGGACAGGGAAGAAACACCATATATTTT.

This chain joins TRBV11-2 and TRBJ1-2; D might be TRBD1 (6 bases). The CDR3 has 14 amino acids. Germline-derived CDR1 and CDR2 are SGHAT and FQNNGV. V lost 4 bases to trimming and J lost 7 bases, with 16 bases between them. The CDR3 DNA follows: TGTGCCAGCAGCTCCTCACAGGGATGGACTGGCTACACCTTC. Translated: CASSSSQGWTGYTF.

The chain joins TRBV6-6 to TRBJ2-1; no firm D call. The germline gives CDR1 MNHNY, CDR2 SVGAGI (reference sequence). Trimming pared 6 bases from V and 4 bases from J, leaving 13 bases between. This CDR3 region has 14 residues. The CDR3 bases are TGTGCCAGCAGACTCGCAGGACCTTACAATGAGCAGTTCTTC. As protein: CASRLAGPYNEQFF.

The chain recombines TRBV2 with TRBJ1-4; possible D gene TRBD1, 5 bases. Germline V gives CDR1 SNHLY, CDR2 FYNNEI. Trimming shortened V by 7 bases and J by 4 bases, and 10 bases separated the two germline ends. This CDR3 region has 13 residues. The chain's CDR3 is CASTGLLNEKLFF. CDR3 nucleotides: TGTGCCAGCACGGGACTACTTAATGAAAAACTGTTTTTT.